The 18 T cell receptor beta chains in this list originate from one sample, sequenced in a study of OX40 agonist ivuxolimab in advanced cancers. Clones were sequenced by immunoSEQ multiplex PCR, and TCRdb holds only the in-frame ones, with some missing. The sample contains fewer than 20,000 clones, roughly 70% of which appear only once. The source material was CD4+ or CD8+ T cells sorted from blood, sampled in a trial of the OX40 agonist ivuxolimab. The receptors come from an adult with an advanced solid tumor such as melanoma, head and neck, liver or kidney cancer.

The CDR3 region has the DNA TGCGCCAGCAGCCGCGGGCCCTCCCTCTACGAGCAGTACTTC. Protein: CASSRGPSLYEQYF. The J gene is TRBJ2-7, the V gene TRBV5-1; a weak D match, TRBD2 (5 bases). The CDR3 has 14 residues. The germline V gene has CDR1 SGHRS and CDR2 YFSETQ. Trimming stripped 4 bases from V and 3 bases from J, with 14 bases between.

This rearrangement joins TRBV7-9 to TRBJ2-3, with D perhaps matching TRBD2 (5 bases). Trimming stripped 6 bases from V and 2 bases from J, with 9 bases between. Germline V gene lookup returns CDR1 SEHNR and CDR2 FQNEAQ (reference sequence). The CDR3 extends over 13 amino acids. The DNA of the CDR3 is TGTGCCAGCAGACCCCGGGACACAGATACGCAGTATTTT. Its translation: CASRPRDTDTQYF.

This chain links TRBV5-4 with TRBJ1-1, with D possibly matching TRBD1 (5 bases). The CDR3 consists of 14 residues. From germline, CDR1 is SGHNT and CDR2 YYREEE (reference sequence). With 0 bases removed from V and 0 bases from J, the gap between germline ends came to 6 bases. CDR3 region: CASSLGGVNTEAFF. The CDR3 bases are TGTGCCAGCAGCTTGGGGGGGGTGAACACTGAAGCTTTCTTT.

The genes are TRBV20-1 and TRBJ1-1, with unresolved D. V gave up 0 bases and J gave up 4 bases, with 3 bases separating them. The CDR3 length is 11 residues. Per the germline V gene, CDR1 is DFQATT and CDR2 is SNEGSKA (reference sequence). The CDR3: CSARDLTEAFF. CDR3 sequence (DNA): TGCAGTGCTAGAGACCTCACTGAAGCTTTCTTT.

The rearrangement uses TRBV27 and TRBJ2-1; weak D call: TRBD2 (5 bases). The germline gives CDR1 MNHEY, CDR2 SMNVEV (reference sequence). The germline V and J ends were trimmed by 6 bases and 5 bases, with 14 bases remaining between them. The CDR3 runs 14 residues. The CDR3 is CASSRGSANNEQFF. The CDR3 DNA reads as TGTGCCAGCAGCCGGGGTAGCGCTAACAATGAGCAGTTCTTC.

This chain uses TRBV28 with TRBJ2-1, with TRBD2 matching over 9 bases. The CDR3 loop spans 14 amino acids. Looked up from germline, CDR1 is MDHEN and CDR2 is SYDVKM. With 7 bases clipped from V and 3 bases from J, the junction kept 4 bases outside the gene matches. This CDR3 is CASTRTSDYNEQFF. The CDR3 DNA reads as TGTGCCAGCACCCGGACTAGCGACTACAATGAGCAGTTCTTC. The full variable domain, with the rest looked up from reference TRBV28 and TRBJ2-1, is DVKVTQSSRYLVKRTGEKVFLECVQDMDHENMFWYRQDPGLGLRLIYFSYDVKMKEKGDIPEGYSVSREKKERFSLILESASTNQTSMYLCASTRTSDYNEQFFGPGTRLTVL.

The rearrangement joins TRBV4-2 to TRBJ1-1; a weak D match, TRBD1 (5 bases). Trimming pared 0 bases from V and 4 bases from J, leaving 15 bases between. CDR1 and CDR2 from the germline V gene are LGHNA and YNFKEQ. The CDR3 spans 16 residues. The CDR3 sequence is CASSQELGVGGTEAFF. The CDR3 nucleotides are TGTGCCAGCAGCCAAGAACTGGGGGTAGGTGGCACTGAAGCTTTCTTT.

The CDR3: CASSVGTFSYEQYF. The CDR3 DNA sequence: TGTGCCAGCAGCGTAGGGACTTTCTCCTACGAGCAGTACTTC. The rearrangement uses TRBV9 and TRBJ2-7; TRBD2 might be the D (5 bases). There are 14 residues in the CDR3. The germline V and J ends were trimmed by 0 bases and 0 bases, with 7 bases remaining between them. Germline CDR1 is SGDLS and CDR2 is YYNGEE.

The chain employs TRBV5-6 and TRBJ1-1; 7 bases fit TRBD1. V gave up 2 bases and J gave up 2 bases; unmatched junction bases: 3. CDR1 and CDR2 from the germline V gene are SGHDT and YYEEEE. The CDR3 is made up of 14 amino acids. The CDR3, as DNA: TGTGCCAGCAGCTTTAGACAGGGCAACACTGAAGCTTTCTTT. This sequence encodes CASSFRQGNTEAFF.

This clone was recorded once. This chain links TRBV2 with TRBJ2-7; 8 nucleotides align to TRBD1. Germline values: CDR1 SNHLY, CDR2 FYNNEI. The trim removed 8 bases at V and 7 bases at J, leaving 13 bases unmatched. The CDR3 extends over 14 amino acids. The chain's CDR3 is CASSRGAGGMEQYF. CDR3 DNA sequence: TGTGCCAGCTCCCGAGGGGCAGGGGGCATGGAGCAGTACTTC.

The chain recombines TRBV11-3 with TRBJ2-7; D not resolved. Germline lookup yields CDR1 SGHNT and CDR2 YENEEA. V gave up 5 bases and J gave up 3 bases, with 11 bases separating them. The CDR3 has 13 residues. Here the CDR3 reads CASSHTEGYEQYF. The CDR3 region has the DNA TGTGCCAGCAGCCACACGGAAGGCTACGAGCAGTACTTC.

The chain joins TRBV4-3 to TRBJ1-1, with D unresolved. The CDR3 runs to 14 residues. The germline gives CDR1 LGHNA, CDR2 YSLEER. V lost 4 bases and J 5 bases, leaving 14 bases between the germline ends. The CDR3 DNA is TGCGCCAGCAGCCCTGAGGCAGGATGGACTGAAGCTTTCTTT. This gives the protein CASSPEAGWTEAFF.

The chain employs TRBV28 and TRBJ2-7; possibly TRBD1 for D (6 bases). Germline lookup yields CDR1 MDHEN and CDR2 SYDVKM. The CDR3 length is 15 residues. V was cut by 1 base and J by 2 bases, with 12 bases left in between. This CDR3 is CASSLLLDRPYEQYF. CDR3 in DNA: TGTGCCAGCAGTTTATTGTTGGACAGACCCTACGAGCAGTACTTC.

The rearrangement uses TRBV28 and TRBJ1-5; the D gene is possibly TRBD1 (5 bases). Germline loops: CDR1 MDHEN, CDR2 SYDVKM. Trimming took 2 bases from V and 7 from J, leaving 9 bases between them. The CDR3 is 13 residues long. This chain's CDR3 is CASSLSWGQPQHF. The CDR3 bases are TGTGCCAGCAGTTTAAGTTGGGGCCAGCCCCAGCATTTT. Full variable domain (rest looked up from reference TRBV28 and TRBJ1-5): DVKVTQSSRYLVKRTGEKVFLECVQDMDHENMFWYRQDPGLGLRLIYFSYDVKMKEKGDIPEGYSVSREKKERFSLILESASTNQTSMYLCASSLSWGQPQHFGDGTRLSIL.

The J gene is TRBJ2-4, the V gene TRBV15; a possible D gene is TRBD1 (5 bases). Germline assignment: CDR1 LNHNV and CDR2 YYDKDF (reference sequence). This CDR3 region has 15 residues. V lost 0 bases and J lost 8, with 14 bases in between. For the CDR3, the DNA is TGTGCCACCAGCAGAGACCGAACCAGGGCTGACATTCAGTACTTC. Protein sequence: CATSRDRTRADIQYF. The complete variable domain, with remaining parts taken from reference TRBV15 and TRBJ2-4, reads DAMVIQNPRYQVTQFGKPVTLSCSQTLNHNVMYWYQQKSSQAPKLLFHYYDKDFNNEADTPDNFQSRRPNTSFCFLDIRSPGLGDTAMYLCATSRDRTRADIQYFGAGTRLSVL.

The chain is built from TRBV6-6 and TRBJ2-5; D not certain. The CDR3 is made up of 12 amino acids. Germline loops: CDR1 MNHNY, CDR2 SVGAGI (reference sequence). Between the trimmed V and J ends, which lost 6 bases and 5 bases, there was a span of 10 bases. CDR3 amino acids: CASSLPMETQYF. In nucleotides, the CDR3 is TGTGCCAGCAGCCTCCCGATGGAGACCCAGTACTTC.

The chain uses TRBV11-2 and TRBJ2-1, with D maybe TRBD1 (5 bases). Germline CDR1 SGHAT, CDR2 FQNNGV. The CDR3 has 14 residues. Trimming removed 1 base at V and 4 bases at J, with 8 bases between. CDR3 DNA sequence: TGTGCCAGCAGCTTAGCGTCAGGGTACAATGAGCAGTTCTTC. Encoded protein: CASSLASGYNEQFF.

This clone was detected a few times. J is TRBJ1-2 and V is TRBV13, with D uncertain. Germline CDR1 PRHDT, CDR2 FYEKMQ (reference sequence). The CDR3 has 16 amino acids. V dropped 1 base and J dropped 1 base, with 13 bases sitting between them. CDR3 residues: CASSLAGEDSNYGYTF. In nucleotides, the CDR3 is TGTGCCAGCAGCTTAGCTGGAGAGGATAGTAACTATGGCTACACCTTC. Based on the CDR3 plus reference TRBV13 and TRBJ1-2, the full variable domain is AAGVIQSPRHLIKEKRETATLKCYPIPRHDTVYWYQQGPGQDPQFLISFYEKMQSDKGSIPDRFSAQQFSDYHSELNMSSLELGDSALYFCASSLAGEDSNYGYTFGSGTRLTVV.